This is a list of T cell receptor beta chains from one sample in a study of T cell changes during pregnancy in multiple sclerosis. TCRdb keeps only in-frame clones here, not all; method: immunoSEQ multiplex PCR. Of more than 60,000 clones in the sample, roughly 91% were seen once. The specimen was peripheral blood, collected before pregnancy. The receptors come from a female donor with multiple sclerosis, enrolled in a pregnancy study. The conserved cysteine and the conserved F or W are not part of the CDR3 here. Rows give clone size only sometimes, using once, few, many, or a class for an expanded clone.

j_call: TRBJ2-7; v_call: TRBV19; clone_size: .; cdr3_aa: ASSDATGYYEQY
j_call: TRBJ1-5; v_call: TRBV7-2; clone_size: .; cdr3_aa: ASSSPGIRNQPQH
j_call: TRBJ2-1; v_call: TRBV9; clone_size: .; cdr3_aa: ASSVTISGGAWYNEQF
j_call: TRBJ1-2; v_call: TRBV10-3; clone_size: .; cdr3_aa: AIRGQGAIYGYT
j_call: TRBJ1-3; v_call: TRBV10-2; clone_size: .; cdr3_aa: ASKGTGSSGNTIY
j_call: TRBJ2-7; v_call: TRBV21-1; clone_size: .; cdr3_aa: ASGVRDRVYEQY
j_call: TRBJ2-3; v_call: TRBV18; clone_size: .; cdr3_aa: ASSPNGVGPDTQY
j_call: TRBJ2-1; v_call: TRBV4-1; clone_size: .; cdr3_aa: ASSRGGNEQF
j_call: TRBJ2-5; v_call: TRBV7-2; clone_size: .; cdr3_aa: ASSPAGETQY
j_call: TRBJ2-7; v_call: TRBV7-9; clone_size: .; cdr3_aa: ASSYRGSLDEQY
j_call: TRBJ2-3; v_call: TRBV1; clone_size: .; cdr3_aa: TSSQDFGTDTQY
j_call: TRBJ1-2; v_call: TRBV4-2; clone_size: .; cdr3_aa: ASSQIRDTLGYT
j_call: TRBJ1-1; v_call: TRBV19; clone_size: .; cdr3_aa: ASSIGGTPNTEAF
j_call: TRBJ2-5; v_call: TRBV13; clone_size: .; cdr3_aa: ASSSRRGGKNQETQY
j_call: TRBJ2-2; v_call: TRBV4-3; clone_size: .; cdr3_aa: ASSQESGTTGELF
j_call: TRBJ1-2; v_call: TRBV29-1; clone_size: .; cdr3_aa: SVAGHKSDGYT
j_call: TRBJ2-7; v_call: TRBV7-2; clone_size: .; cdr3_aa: ASSLQGTGVYEQY
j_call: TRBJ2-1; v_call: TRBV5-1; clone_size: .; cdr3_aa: ASKGTGAYNEQF
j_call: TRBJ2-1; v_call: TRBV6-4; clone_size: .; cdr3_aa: ASSYPSGHDNEQF
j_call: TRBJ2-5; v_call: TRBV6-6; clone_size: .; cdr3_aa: ASSYQGSQETQY
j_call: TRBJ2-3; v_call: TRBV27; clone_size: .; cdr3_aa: ASSPRPTSGAATDTQY
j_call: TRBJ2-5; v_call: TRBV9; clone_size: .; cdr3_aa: ASSYSRGLETQY
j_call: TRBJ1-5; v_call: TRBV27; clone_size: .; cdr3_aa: ASSLSGGNQPQH
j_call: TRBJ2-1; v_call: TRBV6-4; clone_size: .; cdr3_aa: ASSASPGQGRNEQF
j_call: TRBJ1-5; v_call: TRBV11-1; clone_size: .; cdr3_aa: ASSLAPHQPQH
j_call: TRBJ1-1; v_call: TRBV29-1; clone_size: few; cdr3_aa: SAPLQGTEAF
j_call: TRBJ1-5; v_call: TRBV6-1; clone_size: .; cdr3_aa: ASQNGQYSNQPQH
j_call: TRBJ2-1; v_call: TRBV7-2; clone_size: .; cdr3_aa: ASSSPGQVLRNEQF
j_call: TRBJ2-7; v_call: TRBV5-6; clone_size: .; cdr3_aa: ASRGAESYEQY
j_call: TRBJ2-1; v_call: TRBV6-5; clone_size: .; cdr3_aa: ASSYGASGSYNEQF
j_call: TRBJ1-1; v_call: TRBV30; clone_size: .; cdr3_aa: AWSAGRALGTEAF
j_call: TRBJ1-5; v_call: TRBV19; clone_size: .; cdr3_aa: ASSIGRGQAANRGQPQH
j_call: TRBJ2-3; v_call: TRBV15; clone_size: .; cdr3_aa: ATDSDSESTDTQY
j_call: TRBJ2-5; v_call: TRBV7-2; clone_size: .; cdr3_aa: ASSLEVLPGGGGETQY
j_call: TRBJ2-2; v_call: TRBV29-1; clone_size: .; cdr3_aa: SVPGRINTGELF
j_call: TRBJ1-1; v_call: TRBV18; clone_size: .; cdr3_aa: ASSSGIKMNTEAF
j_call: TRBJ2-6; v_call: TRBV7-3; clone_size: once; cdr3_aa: ASSFFRGSGANVLT
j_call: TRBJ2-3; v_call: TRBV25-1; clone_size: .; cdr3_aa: ASSEWRGPDTQY